Listed below are T cell receptor beta chains from one sample, sequenced in a study of neoadjuvant anti-PD-1 for oral cavity cancer. The method was immunoSEQ multiplex PCR; TCRdb's version includes in-frame clones alone and lacks a portion of them. The table lists some 33,000 clones, roughly 85% of them singletons, with roughly 3.2% in the top ten. This specimen was PBMCs, taken after nivolumab (anti-PD-1) treatment. The receptors come from a person between 40 and 85 years old with oral cavity squamous cell carcinoma. CDR3s include the opening cysteine and the closing phenylalanine or tryptophan. Fields, in order: J gene, D gene, clone size, V gene, CDR3 DNA, CDR3 protein. The D gene is left open where the match is weak. Size tells how often a clone was seen (once, few, many) or the class of an expanded clone, and some rows leave it out.

TRBJ1-2 | TRBD1 | . | TRBV7-9 | TGTGCCAGCAGCTTAGGGACAGGGTTTAAAGGCTACACCTTC | CASSLGTGFKGYTF
TRBJ2-3 | TRBD2 | . | TRBV7-2 | TGTGCCAGCAGCTTAGTGTTAGCGGGGGCGGAAGATACGCAGTATTTT | CASSLVLAGAEDTQYF
TRBJ2-7 | . | . | TRBV7-9 | TGTGCCAGCAGTCAGAGCGCGGGGTACGAGCAGTACTTC | CASSQSAGYEQYF
TRBJ2-7 | . | . | TRBV7-6 | TGTGCCAGCAGCCCCCCCACACGAGAGGTTCTGGACGAGCAGTACTTC | CASSPPTREVLDEQYF
TRBJ2-3 | TRBD2 | . | TRBV7-2 | TGTGCCAGCAGCTCTAGCGGGGGCCCAAGAAGCACAGATACGCAGTATTTT | CASSSSGGPRSTDTQYF
TRBJ1-5 | . | . | TRBV7-2 | TGTGCCAGCAGCTTAGACCCAGAGTATCAGCCCCAGCATTTT | CASSLDPEYQPQHF
TRBJ1-2 | TRBD1 | . | TRBV6-4 | TGTGCCAGCAGTAAGGGACAGGGGGCGAATGGCTACACCTTC | CASSKGQGANGYTF
TRBJ1-2 | . | . | TRBV11-2 | TGTGCCAGCAGCTCCCGGAGTTCTAACTATGGCTACACCTTC | CASSSRSSNYGYTF
TRBJ2-3 | . | once | TRBV15 | TGTGCCACCAGCAGAGTAAGACTCCCGGGGGATACGCAGTATTTT | CATSRVRLPGDTQYF
TRBJ1-3 | TRBD1 | once | TRBV5-8 | TGTGCCAGCAGCCGTTGGGGACAGGGTCGCTCTGGAAACACCATATATTTT | CASSRWGQGRSGNTIYF
TRBJ2-2 | . | . | TRBV5-4 | TGTGCCAGCAGCTTGACCGGGACAAACACCGGGGAGCTGTTTTTT | CASSLTGTNTGELFF
TRBJ2-5 | . | . | TRBV10-3 | TGTGCCAGCCGAAGGGGGGAGACCCAGTACTTC | CASRRGETQYF
TRBJ1-2 | . | . | TRBV9 | TGTGCCAGCAGCGTAAGCCTCGCTCTGGGCTATGGCTACACCTTC | CASSVSLALGYGYTF
TRBJ2-2 | . | once | TRBV2 | TGTGCCAGCAGTGAATTCACCGGGGAGCTGTTTTTT | CASSEFTGELFF
TRBJ2-3 | TRBD2 | . | TRBV4-3 | TGCGCCAGCAGCCAATACGGGACTAGCGGGGCTAGCGGGGATACGCAGTATTTT | CASSQYGTSGASGDTQYF
TRBJ1-6 | . | . | TRBV2 | TGTGCCAGCAACCTACGAGGCTATAATTCACCCCTCCACTTT | CASNLRGYNSPLHF
TRBJ1-2 | . | . | TRBV2 | TGTGCCAGCAGTGTGGCGGGACAAATTGTCTATGGCTACACCTTC | CASSVAGQIVYGYTF
TRBJ1-6 | . | . | TRBV7-9 | TGTGCCAGCAGCCCCCGACGGTACGAAAGCTCCTATAATTCACCCCTCCACTTT | CASSPRRYESSYNSPLHF
TRBJ2-2 | TRBD1 | few | TRBV2 | TGTGCCAGCAGCAGACGGACAGGGACCACCGGGGAGCTGTTTTTT | CASSRRTGTTGELFF
TRBJ2-5 | TRBD1 | . | TRBV7-9 | TGTGCCAGCAGCTTACGTAAGGGGGCGGAGGAGACCCAGTACTTC | CASSLRKGAEETQYF
TRBJ1-1 | . | . | TRBV19 | TGTGCCAGTAGTACAGGGTTGACTGAAGCTTTCTTT | CASSTGLTEAFF
TRBJ1-5 | . | . | TRBV7-3 | TGTGCCAGCAGCTCCCGCTTTAGAAGACATAGCAATCAGCCCCAGCATTTT | CASSSRFRRHSNQPQHF
TRBJ2-7 | . | once | TRBV2 | TGTGCCAGCAAAGGAGGTACGGGGCGAGCCTACGAGCAGTACTTC | CASKGGTGRAYEQYF
TRBJ2-3 | TRBD2 | . | TRBV5-1 | TGCGCCAGCAGCTCCAGCGGGGGCGCAGATACGCAGTATTTT | CASSSSGGADTQYF
TRBJ1-2 | . | . | TRBV27 | TGTGCCAGCAGTTTATCGGGGAGAGGTTATGGCTACACCTTC | CASSLSGRGYGYTF
TRBJ2-7 | TRBD2 | . | TRBV4-1 | TGCGCCAGCAGCCAAGAGGGGGGGACCGTTTCCGAGCAGTACTTC | CASSQEGGTVSEQYF
TRBJ2-1 | . | . | TRBV10-3 | TGTGCCATCAACGAAAGGGGCTCCTACAATGAGCAGTTCTTC | CAINERGSYNEQFF
TRBJ2-3 | . | . | TRBV11-3 | TGTGCCAGCAGCTTAGACGTGCGCAATACGCAGTATTTT | CASSLDVRNTQYF
TRBJ1-1 | TRBD1 | . | TRBV15 | TGTGCCACCAGCTTGGGACAGCGGTTAGAAGGAATCTTT | CATSLGQRLEGIF
TRBJ2-3 | TRBD2 | . | TRBV4-3 | TGCGCCAGCAGCCAAGCGGCTAGCGGGGGGAGTTCGGGACCGCCGGATACGCAGTATTTT | CASSQAASGGSSGPPDTQYF
TRBJ1-1 | . | few | TRBV28 | TGTGCCAGCAGCCCAGGGATGAACACTGAAGCTTTCTTT | CASSPGMNTEAFF
TRBJ1-1 | TRBD1 | . | TRBV6-1 | TGTGCCAGCACCAGGACAGGGTCGTCTAGTGAAGCTTTCTTT | CASTRTGSSSEAFF
TRBJ2-7 | . | . | TRBV5-1 | TGCGCCAGCAGTCCCGACAGAAGGCAGCCCTACGAGCAGTACTTC | CASSPDRRQPYEQYF
TRBJ2-7 | TRBD1 | . | TRBV4-1 | TGCGCCAGCAGCTTGACCGGGACAGTAGAGTACGAGCAGTACTTC | CASSLTGTVEYEQYF
TRBJ1-5 | . | . | TRBV18 | TGTGCCAGTGCGACGGAGTATAGCAATCAGCCCCAGCATTTT | CASATEYSNQPQHF
TRBJ2-5 | . | . | TRBV5-6 | TGTGCCAGCAGCTTGTCTCAGGTTTTAGAGACCCAGTACTTC | CASSLSQVLETQYF
TRBJ2-3 | TRBD1 | . | TRBV5-4 | TGTGCCAGCAGTCCGGGACAGGGTGGAGATACGCAGTATTTT | CASSPGQGGDTQYF
TRBJ1-1 | . | . | TRBV10-3 | TGTGCCATCGGGACCCGCGGGGACACTGAAGCTTTCTTT | CAIGTRGDTEAFF
TRBJ2-7 | . | . | TRBV5-1 | TGCGCCAGCAGCTTACAGCGTCGGGGCTCTGGGGAGCAGTACTTC | CASSLQRRGSGEQYF
TRBJ1-1 | . | . | TRBV23-1 | TGCGCCAGCAGAAGGCCGCGAACTGAAGCTTTCTTT | CASRRPRTEAFF
TRBJ1-3 | TRBD1 | . | TRBV11-2 | TGTGCCAGCAGCTTCCGTTCGTTCGGGGGCCAGGGGGCTGGAAACACCATATATTTT | CASSFRSFGGQGAGNTIYF
TRBJ2-1 | . | . | TRBV7-3 | TGTGCCAGCAGCGGTACGGGGGCTAGAGTGGGCAATGAGCAGTTCTTC | CASSGTGARVGNEQFF
TRBJ2-5 | TRBD1 | . | TRBV15 | TGTGCCACCAGCAGTGGCTTGGGACAGGGAGAAGAGACCCAGTACTTC | CATSSGLGQGEETQYF
TRBJ1-6 | TRBD1 | . | TRBV4-2 | TGTGCCAGCAGCCAAGACTGGACAGGGAGGGGTTATAATTCACCCCTCCACTTT | CASSQDWTGRGYNSPLHF
TRBJ1-5 | . | . | TRBV30 | TGTGCCTGGAGTGTACAGGGAGCCAAGCCCCAGCATTTT | CAWSVQGAKPQHF
TRBJ2-5 | TRBD1 | . | TRBV7-6 | TGTGCCAGCAGCTACAGGGGTCGTGAGACCCAGTACTTC | CASSYRGRETQYF
TRBJ1-2 | . | once | TRBV6-5 | TGTGCCAGCAGTTACGAGAGAGGATATGGCTACACCTTC | CASSYERGYGYTF
TRBJ2-1 | . | . | TRBV6-4 | TGTGCCAGCAGTGACCAAATAGGCGGTTACAATGAGCAGTTCTTC | CASSDQIGGYNEQFF
TRBJ2-1 | . | few | TRBV11-3 | TGTGCCAGCAGCTTAGCAGGAGGTGAGCAGTTCTTC | CASSLAGGEQFF
TRBJ1-1 | TRBD1 | . | TRBV7-2 | TGTGCCAGCAGCTTGACAGGGCTGGGGAACACTGAAGCTTTCTTT | CASSLTGLGNTEAFF
TRBJ2-1 | TRBD2 | . | TRBV7-9 | TGTGCCAGCAGCCCGTCCCGGGGGGCCTACAATGAGCAGTTCTTC | CASSPSRGAYNEQFF
TRBJ1-1 | . | . | TRBV27 | TGTGCCAGCAGCCCAGGACAGAGGCACACTGAAGCTTTCTTT | CASSPGQRHTEAFF
TRBJ1-2 | . | . | TRBV9 | TGTGCCAGCAGCGATAAGGGAACAGGGACTGGGGGCTACACCTTC | CASSDKGTGTGGYTF
TRBJ1-2 | . | . | TRBV6-5 | TGTGCCAGCAGTTACTGGGGGGCAGAAACTAACTATGGCTACACCTTC | CASSYWGAETNYGYTF
TRBJ1-1 | TRBD1 | few | TRBV9 | TGTGCCAGCAGAGCTGGGACAGCCGCTGAAGCTTTCTTT | CASRAGTAAEAFF
TRBJ2-7 | . | . | TRBV5-1 | TGCGCCAGCAGCCCGGGGACCGGGCACTACGAGCAGTACTTC | CASSPGTGHYEQYF
TRBJ2-1 | . | . | TRBV5-1 | TGCGCCAGCAGCTTAAGGACGGGGGTGGTAGGCTCCTACAATGAGCAGTTCTTC | CASSLRTGVVGSYNEQFF
TRBJ1-1 | TRBD1 | . | TRBV5-1 | TGCGCCAGCAGCTTTCGACCCAGGGGGGCGACCCCACAACTTAACACTGAAGCTTTCTTT | CASSFRPRGATPQLNTEAFF
TRBJ2-7 | TRBD1 | . | TRBV11-3 | TGTGCCAGCAGCTTATCTGGGACAGGGGTTTCCTACGAGCAGTACTTC | CASSLSGTGVSYEQYF
TRBJ1-2 | . | . | TRBV6-5 | TGTGCCAGCAGTTCCAGAAGGACAGTTCACTATGGCTACACCTTC | CASSSRRTVHYGYTF